These 3 T cell receptor beta chains were sequenced from one sample in a study of PD-L1 blockade in urothelial cancer. This table comes from immunoSEQ multiplex PCR, and its TCRdb copy is limited to in-frame clones, with some not included. Among tens of thousands of clones listed, 82% were seen once. The material was PBMCs, obtained around atezolizumab (anti-PD-L1) treatment. Receptor source: a man between 65 and 80 years old with urothelial cancer.

The V and J genes are TRBV28 and TRBJ1-4; 8 bases line up with TRBD1. The trim removed 10 bases at V and 6 bases at J, leaving 1 base unmatched. This CDR3 is built from 11 residues. The V gene's germline CDR1 is MDHEN and CDR2 SYDVKM. The CDR3 reads CAIQGDEKLFF. The CDR3, as DNA: TGTGCCATACAGGGGGATGAAAAACTGTTTTTT.

The chain links TRBV9 to TRBJ2-7; 9 bases match TRBD1. CDR1 is SGDLS, CDR2 YYNGEE, per germline. V was clipped by 3 bases and J by 1 base; unmatched bases: 5. This CDR3 comprises 15 residues. The CDR3 loop is CASSATGTGSYEQYF. The CDR3 bases are TGTGCCAGCAGCGCCACCGGGACAGGGTCCTACGAGCAGTACTTC.

The V gene is TRBV6-4, the J gene TRBJ2-2, with TRBD1 matching over 9 bases. This CDR3 is built from 17 residues. From germline, CDR1 is MRHNA and CDR2 SNTAGT. Trimming took 7 bases from V and 0 from J; bases not matched to a gene: 9. The CDR3 loop reads CASTPTGGGANTGELFF. DNA of the CDR3: TGTGCCAGCACTCCGACAGGGGGTGGGGCGAACACCGGGGAGCTGTTTTTT.